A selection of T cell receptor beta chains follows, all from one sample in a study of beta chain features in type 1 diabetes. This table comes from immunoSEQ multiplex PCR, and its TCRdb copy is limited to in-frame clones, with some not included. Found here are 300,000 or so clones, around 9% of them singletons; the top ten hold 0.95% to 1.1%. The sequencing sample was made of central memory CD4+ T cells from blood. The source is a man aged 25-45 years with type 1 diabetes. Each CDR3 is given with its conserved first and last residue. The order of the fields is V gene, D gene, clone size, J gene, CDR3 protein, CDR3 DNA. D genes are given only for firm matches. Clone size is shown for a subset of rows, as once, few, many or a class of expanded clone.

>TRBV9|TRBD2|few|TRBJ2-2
CASSVIGGGTGELFF
TGTGCCAGCAGCGTAATCGGCGGGGGTACCGGGGAGCTGTTTTTT
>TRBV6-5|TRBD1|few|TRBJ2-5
CASDRDRAETQYF
TGTGCCAGCGACCGGGACAGGGCAGAGACCCAGTACTTC
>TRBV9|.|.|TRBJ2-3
CASSVGSLGNTQYF
TGTGCCAGCAGCGTAGGCAGTCTCGGGAATACGCAGTATTTT
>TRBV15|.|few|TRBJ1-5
CATSRDQIHRAPTNQPQHF
TGTGCCACCAGCAGAGACCAGATCCACAGGGCCCCCACTAATCAGCCCCAGCATTTT
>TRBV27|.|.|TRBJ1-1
CASSLRGYTEAFF
TGTGCCAGCAGTTTACGGGGGTACACTGAAGCTTTCTTT
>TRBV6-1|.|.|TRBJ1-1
CASSPAGEVTEAFF
TGTGCCAGCAGCCCCGCGGGGGAGGTCACTGAAGCTTTCTTT
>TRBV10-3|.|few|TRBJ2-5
CATRASHNLNQETQYF
TGTGCCACCCGGGCATCTCACAACCTGAACCAAGAGACCCAGTACTTC
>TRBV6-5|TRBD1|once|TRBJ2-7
CASRQGNYEQYF
TGTGCCAGTCGACAGGGGAACTACGAGCAGTACTTC
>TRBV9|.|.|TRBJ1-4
CASSVGQGRSEKLFF
TGTGCCAGCAGCGTTGGGCAGGGGAGAAGTGAAAAACTGTTTTTT
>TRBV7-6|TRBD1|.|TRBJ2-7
CASSPASDRAYEQYF
TGTGCCAGCAGCCCAGCTTCGGACAGGGCGTACGAGCAGTACTTC
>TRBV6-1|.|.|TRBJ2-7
CASSVPTPEQYF
TGTGCCAGCAGTGTCCCCACCCCCGAGCAGTACTTC
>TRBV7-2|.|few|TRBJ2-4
CASSPGDPIQYF
TGTGCCAGCAGCCCCGGGGACCCCATTCAGTACTTC
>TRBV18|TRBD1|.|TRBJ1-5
CASSRQGEGNQPQHF
TGTGCCAGCTCCCGACAGGGTGAGGGCAATCAGCCCCAGCATTTT
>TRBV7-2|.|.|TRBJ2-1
CASTIGGGPYNEQFF
TGTGCCAGCACCATAGGGGGGGGCCCCTACAATGAGCAGTTCTTC
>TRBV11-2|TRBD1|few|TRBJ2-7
CASSQPGQSYEQYF
TGTGCCAGCAGCCAACCGGGACAGAGTTACGAGCAGTACTTC
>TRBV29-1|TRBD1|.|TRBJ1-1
CSVGDRGYTEAFF
TGCAGCGTTGGAGACAGGGGTTACACTGAAGCTTTCTTT
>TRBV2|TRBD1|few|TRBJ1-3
CASSENLGQRSGNTIYF
TGTGCCAGCAGTGAGAACCTGGGACAGCGCTCTGGAAACACCATATATTTT
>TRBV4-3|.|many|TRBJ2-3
CASSQDGPPSRGADTQYF
TGCGCCAGCAGCCAAGATGGTCCCCCGAGCAGGGGCGCAGATACGCAGTATTTT
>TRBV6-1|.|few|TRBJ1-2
CASMPKSVREYGYTF
TGTGCCAGCATGCCTAAGTCGGTGAGAGAATATGGCTACACCTTC
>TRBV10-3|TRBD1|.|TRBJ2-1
CAISDWGQEANEQFF
TGTGCCATCAGTGACTGGGGACAGGAGGCCAATGAGCAGTTCTTC
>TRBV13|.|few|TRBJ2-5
CASSRFQETQYF
TGTGCCAGCAGCCGATTCCAAGAGACCCAGTACTTC
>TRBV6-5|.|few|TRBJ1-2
CASSLQGFNYGYTF
TGTGCCAGCAGTCTCCAGGGATTTAACTATGGCTACACCTTC
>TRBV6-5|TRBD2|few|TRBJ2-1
CASSYERGAFNEQFF
TGTGCCAGCAGTTACGAGCGGGGGGCGTTCAATGAGCAGTTCTTC
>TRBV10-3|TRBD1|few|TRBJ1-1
CAISRGLMNTEAFF
TGTGCCATCAGCAGGGGGTTGATGAACACTGAAGCTTTCTTT